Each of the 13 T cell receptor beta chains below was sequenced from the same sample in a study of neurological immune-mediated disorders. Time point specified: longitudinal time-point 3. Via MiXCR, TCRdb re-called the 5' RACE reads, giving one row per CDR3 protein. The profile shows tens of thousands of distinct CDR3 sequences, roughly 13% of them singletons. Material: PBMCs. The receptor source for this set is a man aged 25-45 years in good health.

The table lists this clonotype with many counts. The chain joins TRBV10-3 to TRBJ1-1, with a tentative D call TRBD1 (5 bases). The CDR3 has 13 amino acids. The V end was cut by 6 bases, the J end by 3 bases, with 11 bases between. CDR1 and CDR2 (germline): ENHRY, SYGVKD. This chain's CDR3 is CAIRGRRDTEAFF. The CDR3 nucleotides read TGTGCCATCAGGGGGCGGAGGGACACTGAAGCTTTCTTT.

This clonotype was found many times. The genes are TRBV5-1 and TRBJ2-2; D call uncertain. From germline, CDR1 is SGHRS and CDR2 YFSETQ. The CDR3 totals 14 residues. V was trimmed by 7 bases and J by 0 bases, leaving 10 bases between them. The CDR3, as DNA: TGCGCCAGCCAGAGAAGTACGAACACCGGGGAGCTGTTTTTT. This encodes CASQRSTNTGELFF.

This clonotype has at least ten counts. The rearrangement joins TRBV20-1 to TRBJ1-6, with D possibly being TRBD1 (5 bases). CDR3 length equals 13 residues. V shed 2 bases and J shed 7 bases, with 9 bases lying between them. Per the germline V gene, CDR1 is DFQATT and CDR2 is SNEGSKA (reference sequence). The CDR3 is CSARTDRNSPLHF. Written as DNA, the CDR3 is TGCAGTGCTAGAACCGACAGAAATTCACCCCTCCACTTT.

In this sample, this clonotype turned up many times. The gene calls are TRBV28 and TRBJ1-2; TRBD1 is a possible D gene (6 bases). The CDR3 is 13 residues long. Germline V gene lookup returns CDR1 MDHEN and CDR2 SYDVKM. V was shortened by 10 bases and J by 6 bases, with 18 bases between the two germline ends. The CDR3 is CATGTSTSNGYTF. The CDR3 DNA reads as TGTGCCACCGGGACAAGCACCTCTAATGGCTACACCTTC.

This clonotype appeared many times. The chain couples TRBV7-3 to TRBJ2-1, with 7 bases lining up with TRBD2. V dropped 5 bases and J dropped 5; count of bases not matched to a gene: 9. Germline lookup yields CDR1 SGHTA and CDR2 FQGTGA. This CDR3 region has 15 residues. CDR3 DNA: TGTGCCAGCAGCCCAAGCGGGGAGGGGAACAATGAGCAGTTCTTC. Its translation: CASSPSGEGNNEQFF. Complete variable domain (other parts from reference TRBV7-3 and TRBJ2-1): GAGVSQTPSNKVTEKGKYVELRCDPISGHTALYWYRQSLGQGPEFLIYFQGTGAADDSGLPNDRFFAVRPEGSVSTLKIQRTERGDSAVYLCASSPSGEGNNEQFFGPGTRLTVL.

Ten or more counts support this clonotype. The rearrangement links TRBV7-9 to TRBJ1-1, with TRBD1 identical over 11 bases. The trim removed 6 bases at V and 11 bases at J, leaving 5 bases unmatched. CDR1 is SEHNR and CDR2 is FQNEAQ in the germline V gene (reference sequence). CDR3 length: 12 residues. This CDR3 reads CASRKGDRGAFF. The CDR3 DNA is TGTGCCAGCAGAAAAGGGGACAGGGGGGCTTTCTTT.

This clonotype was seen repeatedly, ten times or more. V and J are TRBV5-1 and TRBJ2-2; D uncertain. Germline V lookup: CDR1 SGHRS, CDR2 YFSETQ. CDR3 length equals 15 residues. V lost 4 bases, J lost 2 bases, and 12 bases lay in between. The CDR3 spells CASSIRGSNTGELFF. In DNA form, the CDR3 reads TGCGCCAGCAGCATAAGAGGATCTAACACCGGGGAGCTGTTTTTT. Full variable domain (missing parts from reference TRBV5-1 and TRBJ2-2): KAGVTQTPRYLIKTRGQQVTLSCSPISGHRSVSWYQQTPGQGLQFLFEYFSETQRNKGNFPGRFSGRQFSNSRSEMNVSTLELGDSALYLCASSIRGSNTGELFFGEGSRLTVL.

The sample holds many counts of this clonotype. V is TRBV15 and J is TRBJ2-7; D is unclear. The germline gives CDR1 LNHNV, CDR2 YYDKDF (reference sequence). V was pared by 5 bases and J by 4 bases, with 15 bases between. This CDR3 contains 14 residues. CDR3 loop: CATSRVGTQYEQYF. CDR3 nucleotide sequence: TGTGCCACCAGCCGCGTGGGAACTCAGTACGAGCAGTACTTC.

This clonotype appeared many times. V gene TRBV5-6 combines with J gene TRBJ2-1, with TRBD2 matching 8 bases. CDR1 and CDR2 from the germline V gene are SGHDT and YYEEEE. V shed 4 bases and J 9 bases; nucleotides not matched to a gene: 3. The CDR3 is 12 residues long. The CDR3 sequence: CASSGGLGEQFF. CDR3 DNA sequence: TGTGCCAGCAGCGGGGGACTAGGTGAGCAGTTCTTC.

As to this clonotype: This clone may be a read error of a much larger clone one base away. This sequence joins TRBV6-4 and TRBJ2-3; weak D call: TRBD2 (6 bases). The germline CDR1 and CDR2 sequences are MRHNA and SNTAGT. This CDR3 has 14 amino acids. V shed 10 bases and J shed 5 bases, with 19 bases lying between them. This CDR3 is CATSPRLDKDTQYF. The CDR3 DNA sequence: TGTGCCACCAGCCCGAGACTAGATAAAGATACGCAGTATTTT.

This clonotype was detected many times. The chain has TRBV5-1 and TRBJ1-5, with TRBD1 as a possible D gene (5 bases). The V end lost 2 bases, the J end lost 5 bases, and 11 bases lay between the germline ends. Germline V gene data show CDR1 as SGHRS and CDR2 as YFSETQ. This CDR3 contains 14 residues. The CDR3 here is CASSLEGGDQPQHF. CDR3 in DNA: TGCGCCAGCAGCTTAGAGGGAGGGGATCAGCCCCAGCATTTT.

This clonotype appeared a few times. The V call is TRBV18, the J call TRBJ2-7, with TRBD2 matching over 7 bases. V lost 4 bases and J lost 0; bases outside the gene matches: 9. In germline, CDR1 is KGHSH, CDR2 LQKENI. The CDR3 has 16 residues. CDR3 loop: CASSQASGRSSYEQYF. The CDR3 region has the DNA TGTGCCAGCTCACAGGCTAGCGGTCGAAGCTCCTACGAGCAGTACTTC.

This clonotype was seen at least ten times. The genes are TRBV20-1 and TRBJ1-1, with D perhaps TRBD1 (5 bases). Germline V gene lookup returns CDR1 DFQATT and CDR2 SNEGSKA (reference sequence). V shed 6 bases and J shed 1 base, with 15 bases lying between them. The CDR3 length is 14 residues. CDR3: CSALGAGSNTEAFF. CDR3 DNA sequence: TGCAGTGCACTCGGGGCAGGGTCGAACACTGAAGCTTTCTTT.